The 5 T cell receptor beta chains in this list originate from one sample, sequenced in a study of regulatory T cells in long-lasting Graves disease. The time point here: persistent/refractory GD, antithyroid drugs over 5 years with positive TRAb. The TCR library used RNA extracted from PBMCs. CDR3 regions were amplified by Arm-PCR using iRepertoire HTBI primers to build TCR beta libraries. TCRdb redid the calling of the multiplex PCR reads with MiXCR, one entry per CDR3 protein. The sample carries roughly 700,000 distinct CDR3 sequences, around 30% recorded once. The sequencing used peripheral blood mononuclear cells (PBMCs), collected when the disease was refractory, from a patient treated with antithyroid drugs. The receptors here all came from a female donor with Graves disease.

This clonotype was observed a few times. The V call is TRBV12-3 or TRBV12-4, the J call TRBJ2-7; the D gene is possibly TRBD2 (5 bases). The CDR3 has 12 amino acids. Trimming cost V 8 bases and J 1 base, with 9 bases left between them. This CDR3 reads CASQGLSYEQYF. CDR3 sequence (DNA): TGTGCCAGCCAAGGACTTTCCTACGAGCAGTACTTC.

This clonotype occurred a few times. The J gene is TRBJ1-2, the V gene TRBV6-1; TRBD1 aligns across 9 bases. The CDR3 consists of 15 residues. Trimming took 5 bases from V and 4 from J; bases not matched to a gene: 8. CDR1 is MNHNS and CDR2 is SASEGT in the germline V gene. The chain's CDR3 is CASSPSTGGLYGYTF. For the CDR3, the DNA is TGTGCCAGCAGTCCGTCTACAGGGGGCCTCTATGGCTACACCTTC.

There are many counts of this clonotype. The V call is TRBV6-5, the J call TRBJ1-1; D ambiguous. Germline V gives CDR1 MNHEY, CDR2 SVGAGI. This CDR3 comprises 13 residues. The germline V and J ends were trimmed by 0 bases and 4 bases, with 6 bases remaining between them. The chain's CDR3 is CASSYSGSTEAFF. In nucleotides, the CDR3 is TGTGCCAGCAGTTACTCAGGTTCCACTGAAGCTTTCTTT.

CDR3 sequence (DNA): TGCAGTGCTAGAGATCAGGACAGGGGCGGAACTGAAGCTTTCTTT. Translated, it gives CSARDQDRGGTEAFF. The chain is built from TRBV20-1 and TRBJ1-1; 9 bases line up with TRBD1. The CDR3 totals 15 residues. Germline V gives CDR1 DFQATT, CDR2 SNEGSKA (reference sequence). V dropped 0 bases and J dropped 5; count of bases not matched to a gene: 7.

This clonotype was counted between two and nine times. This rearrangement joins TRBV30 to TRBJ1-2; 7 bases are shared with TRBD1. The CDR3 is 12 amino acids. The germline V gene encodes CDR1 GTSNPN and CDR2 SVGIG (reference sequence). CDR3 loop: CASGQAGYGYTF. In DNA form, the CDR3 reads TGTGCTTCCGGACAGGCAGGCTATGGCTACACCTTC.